Sequencing of this T cell receptor beta chain was carried out in a study of cytomegalovirus exposure and HLA in healthy donors. Method: immunoSEQ multiplex PCR; TCRdb's copy keeps in-frame clones and lacks some. Among some 140,000 clones listed, about 86% were seen once. The CDR3 consists of 15 residues. Germline V gives CDR1 LNHDA, CDR2 SQIVND (reference sequence). The ends were cut back, 4 bases at V and 9 bases at J, with 16 bases in the middle. Sequencing was performed on PBMCs. V gene TRBV19 combines with J gene TRBJ1-6; tentatively, D is TRBD1 (5 bases). The clonotype originates from a human donor in good health. The CDR3 coding sequence is TGTGCCAGTAGTAATTTGCAGGGAGGGATTTCACCCCTCCACTTT. This translates into CASSNLQGGISPLHF.